Shown below are 8 T cell receptor beta chains from a single sample sequenced in a study of monozygotic twins with inflammatory bowel disease. From the 5' RACE reads, TCRdb lists one entry per CDR3 protein and no DNA. This sample's table has around 220,000 distinct CDR3 sequences. The sequencing input was blood. Receptors originate from a human donor with ulcerative colitis or Crohn's disease, or a healthy co-twin of an affected twin (not recorded which).

The chain has TRBV20-1 and TRBJ1-1. Germline assignment: CDR1 DFQATT and CDR2 SNEGSKA (reference sequence). This CDR3 region has 16 residues. This chain's CDR3 is CSARDRLILMNTEAFF.

This rearrangement joins TRBV9 to TRBJ2-5; the D call of TRBD2 rests on TCRdb alone, since no DNA is present to check it. The V gene's germline CDR1 is SGDLS and CDR2 YYNGEE. CDR3 size: 15 residues. This CDR3 is CASSVGTSGQETQYF.

V usage is TRBV9 and J usage is TRBJ1-1. Germline V CDR1 and CDR2: SGDLS, YYNGEE. The CDR3 totals 16 residues. CDR3 sequence reads: CASSPNPTELNTEAFF.

The gene calls are TRBV28 and TRBJ2-7; the TCRdb D gene call, TRBD1, has no DNA to confirm it. The CDR3 has 14 amino acids. CDR1 is MDHEN, CDR2 SYDVKM, per germline. This CDR3 reads CASSKGQGPYEQYF.

The chain links TRBV6-2 or TRBV6-3 to TRBJ2-1. This CDR3 comprises 13 residues. CDR1 is MNHEY, CDR2 SVGEGT, per germline. CDR3: CASNLDRYNEQFF.

The J gene is TRBJ2-5, the V gene TRBV7-8; TCRdb outputs TRBD2, but without DNA this stays unchecked. The CDR3 length is 16 residues. Germline lookup yields CDR1 SGHVS and CDR2 FQNEAQ. CDR3: CASSLWTSGGAETQYF.

J is TRBJ2-4 and V is TRBV12-5; with no DNA, the TCRdb D assignment of TRBD1 cannot be verified. CDR3 size: 14 residues. CDR1 and CDR2 (germline): LGHNT, FRNRAP. The CDR3 loop is CASGLTGRKDIQYF.

CDR3 sequence: CASSSGGGNYGYTF. The chain joins TRBV5-1 to TRBJ1-2; the D call of TRBD1 rests on TCRdb alone, since no DNA is present to check it. The germline V gene has CDR1 SGHRS and CDR2 YFSETQ. The CDR3 totals 14 residues.